The 4 T cell receptor beta chains given below trace back to one sample, sequenced in a study of neurological immune-mediated disorders. TCRdb re-derived calls from the 5' RACE reads in MiXCR, one entry per CDR3 protein. The sample lists 31,000 or so distinct CDR3 sequences; 4.6% were seen once. The specimen was PBMCs. Source of these receptors: a young man in good health.

This clonotype was recorded many times. The V call is TRBV5-1, the J call TRBJ1-1; 7 bases line up with TRBD1. V lost 3 bases and J lost 8; bases outside the gene matches: 4. The CDR3 contains 12 residues. Germline V gene sequence: CDR1 SGHRS, CDR2 YFSETQ. The CDR3: CASSYTGVEAFF. Here the CDR3 DNA reads TGCGCCAGCAGCTATACAGGGGTGGAAGCTTTCTTT.

This clonotype was seen only a few times. The chain recombines TRBV19 with TRBJ2-7, with 7 bases matching TRBD1. The CDR3 sequence is 15 residues long. The V gene end was trimmed by 5 bases and the J gene end by 0 bases; junction bases not matched to a gene: 7. CDR1 is LNHDA, CDR2 SQIVND, per germline (reference sequence). CDR3 protein: CASSRQGRGSYEQYF. The CDR3 DNA reads as TGTGCCAGTAGTCGACAGGGTAGAGGCTCCTACGAGCAGTACTTC.

The sample holds a few counts of this clonotype. The chain joins TRBV18 to TRBJ2-5; D is undetermined. Germline-derived CDR1 and CDR2 are KGHSH and LQKENI. V lost 3 bases and J lost 2, with 7 bases in between. The CDR3 has 13 residues. The CDR3: CASSPDLQETQYF. The CDR3 DNA is TGTGCCAGCTCACCGGATTTACAAGAGACCCAGTACTTC.

This clonotype was counted many times. The rearrangement links TRBV18 to TRBJ2-7; TRBD2 is a possible D gene (6 bases). This CDR3 has 16 residues. Germline CDR1 reads KGHSH; CDR2 reads LQKENI. Trimming took off 2 bases at V and 6 bases at J, with 20 bases between the two ends. The CDR3 loop is CASSPISPAGLSEQYF. As DNA, the CDR3 is TGTGCCAGCTCACCAATCTCGCCAGCGGGTTTAAGCGAGCAGTACTTC.